This T cell receptor (beta chain) was identified during a study of shared clonotypes between healthy human individuals (dated by TCRdb to between 2020 and 2021). Background on the whole study: A few men and two women, aged 18 to 49 years, made up the cohort. For each donor, CD4 naive and CD4 memory were each run on three plates, CD8 naive on two plates, and CD8 memory on one plate. The study deeply sequenced blood TCR repertoires of about 5 healthy adults to estimate repertoire size and the extent of clonotype sharing between individuals. Different laboratories and diverse techniques were used to prepare libraries and sequence TCR repertoires, to increase sequencing depth and limit assay-specific biases. Per donor, leukapheresis produced somewhere between about 0.9 and 10 billion PBMCs. On the study overall, not on this receptor specifically: Pairwise subsampling led to the expectation that sequencing depth would affect the degree of clonotype sharing among donors. Estimated clonotype richness was generally larger for naive than for memory subsets. Because the study included only a small number of donors, the genetic and exposure-history diversity represented was limited. Across four donors, around 5% of naive CD4, roughly 3.4% of naive CD8, under 2.5% of memory CD4, and about 0.4% of memory CD8 clonotypes were shared. Sampling was limited to blood, and TCR repertoires in tissue likely differ from TCR repertoires in blood. Incomplete sequencing was indicated by rarefaction of sorted-subset datasets, despite the large sequencing depth. Compared with non-shared clonotypes, clonotypes shared by all four sorted-subset donors had higher generation probabilities.

The donors were healthy, HIV-negative adults who had no recently reported acute infections or vaccinations. Only Caucasian adults living in Nashville, Tennessee, USA were represented among the donors. CD4+ T cells were enriched through magnetic negative selection, after which naive cells were positively selected on CD45RA and the remaining negative fraction served as the memory subset. Blood was obtained by leukapheresis, after which PBMCs were separated by Ficoll-Histopaque density gradient centrifugation and cryopreserved in liquid nitrogen vapor phase. Analytical flow cytometry was used to check the purity and quantity of each magnetically sorted T cell population. Each sorted fraction had its genomic DNA isolated and then quantified by UV absorbance on a Nanodrop 2000c. Using the deep immunoSEQ assay, TCR CDR3 regions were amplified from genomic DNA by multiplex PCR. For each cell subset, the extracted genomic DNA was distributed evenly across all wells of several immunoSEQ 96-well plates, and each plate served as one replicate. For sorted subsets, approximately 0.2 ug of genomic DNA, equivalent to some 33,000 T cell genomes, went into each replicate PCR. The purified libraries were quantified using a Qubit 3.0 fluorometer, sized with a Bioanalyzer 2100, and then quantified again using the KAPA Library Quantification kit. Every immunoSEQ 96-well plate was sequenced on a separate single-read 150-cycle Illumina NextSeq 550 flow cell. The study's own analysis went as follows. Because the immunoSEQ output held only junctional sequences and lacked quality scores, the filtering could not match the filtering applied to full-length reads. To assign V/J genes and CDR3, sequences were annotated against IMGT germline references using PyIR, a Python wrapper for IgBLAST v1.9. Reads were filtered out if the reads had weak V/J assignments (E-value above 1e-6), no CDR3, stop codons, out-of-frame junctions, or ambiguous translated residues. V3J clonotypes were defined by identical inferred V gene, J gene, and CDR3 amino acid sequence. Percentage overlap between repertoires was calculated by dividing the number of shared unique clonotypes by the size of the smaller repertoire. RTK rarefaction, the Chao1 estimator, and Recon v2.1 estimates of unobserved clonotypes were used to assess repertoire richness. OLGA was used to compute generation probabilities for all TCRbeta clonotypes that the gDNA method yielded from a handful of donors. TCRdb re-hosts the immuneACCESS table, in-frame sequences only. Its copies lack some clones; in the studies checked, an unresolved V gene accounts for under half of them, and the cause for the rest is not known. For V, J and clone size, that table is used; D and trimming come from the DNA. The sample profile shows 2 million to 2.5 million clones; approximately 90% of them were found once. The ten most abundant clones make up about 0.36% of the sample.

Measured from the cysteine to the phenylalanine, the CDR3 is 14 residues long. CDR3 DNA is the only sequence kept; it has 42 bases, read in frame from the first base. According to the germline V gene, CDR1 reads MGHRA and CDR2 reads YSYEKL. V is clipped by 1 base and J by 1 base, and the sequence between their germline boundaries is 7 bases long. For this clone: Its target antigen remains unknown. Base qualities were left out, and no much larger clone turns up one base away. This CDR3 is also generated by other DNA sequences in the sample.

The sample taken for sequencing was naive CD4+ T cells from PBMCs. The cell subset or site label of this sample denotes: CD45RA+ positively selected. The receptor's source is a man aged 18-30 years in good health. Some clones in this sample may be carry-over from other donors' samples. The rearrangement combines TRBV4-1 with TRBJ1-1, with no confident D gene call. The DNA reads as follows: TGCGCCAGCAGCCAAGGACGAGAGAACACTGAAGCTTTCTTT. This sequence encodes CASSQGRENTEAFF.